Presented here are 4 T cell receptor beta chains from one specimen sequenced in a study of neurological immune-mediated disorders. TCRdb processed the 5' RACE reads anew with MiXCR; each CDR3 protein has one entry. Counted here are some 50,000 distinct CDR3 sequences, under 2% occurring once; the ten biggest clones make up 2% to 2.5%. Sequences were obtained from PBMCs. The receptors come from a woman in her 40s with multiple sclerosis.

V usage is TRBV4-1 and J usage is TRBJ1-1, with unresolved D. Germline V CDR1 and CDR2: MGHRA, YSYEKL. The germline V and J ends were trimmed by 6 bases and 4 bases, with 15 bases remaining between them. CDR3 size: 14 residues. Here the CDR3 reads CASSLMRVSTEAFF. The CDR3 bases are TGCGCCAGCAGTCTCATGAGGGTGAGCACTGAAGCTTTCTTT.

There are many counts of this clonotype. The rearrangement joins TRBV4-1 to TRBJ1-1; no clear D. The ends were cut back, 4 bases at V and 1 base at J, with 19 bases in the middle. The CDR3 is 17 amino acids. The germline V gene encodes CDR1 MGHRA and CDR2 YSYEKL. The CDR3 is CASSPLGGIRANTEAFF. CDR3 nucleotides: TGCGCCAGCAGCCCTTTGGGCGGGATTAGGGCGAACACTGAAGCTTTCTTT.

Ten or more counts support this clonotype. The gene calls are TRBV4-1 and TRBJ1-6; TRBD1 aligns across 9 bases. Germline CDR1 and CDR2: MGHRA and YSYEKL. V gave up 6 bases and J gave up 9 bases; unmatched junction bases: 3. This CDR3 is 13 amino acids long. The CDR3 DNA follows: TGCGCCAGCAGAGGGACAGGGCGTTCACCCCTCCACTTT. Protein sequence: CASRGTGRSPLHF.

This clonotype was recorded at least ten times. The CDR3 DNA reads TGCAGTGCTAGAGAGGGCGGCGCCACGGGGGTAGATACGCAGTATTTT. Translating it yields CSAREGGATGVDTQYF. The rearrangement joins TRBV20-1 to TRBJ2-3; perhaps TRBD2 as D (6 bases). The CDR3 is 16 residues long. The germline V gene encodes CDR1 DFQATT and CDR2 SNEGSKA (reference sequence). V was cut by 0 bases and J by 5 bases, with 18 bases left in between.